The clone carrying this T cell receptor (beta chain) appeared a few times. These data come from a study of somatic mutations in cytotoxic T cells in rheumatoid arthritis. Here immunoSEQ multiplex PCR was the method, and the copy in TCRdb shows in-frame clones only, minus some. The data contain 13,000 to 15,000 clones, about 80% of them singletons. The origin of this receptor is an adult with rheumatoid arthritis. Sequencing was carried out using CD8+ T cells sorted from blood.

CDR3 sequence: CASSQGPGRRSYEQYF. CDR3 nucleotides: TGCGCCAGCAGCCAAGGCCCCGGTCGCCGCTCCTACGAGCAGTACTTC. The chain is built from TRBV4-1 and TRBJ2-7; D remains unclear. Germline loops: CDR1 MGHRA, CDR2 YSYEKL. V was cut by 1 base and J by 0 bases, with 13 bases left in between. The CDR3 extends over 16 amino acids.